This is a list of T cell receptor beta chains from one sample in a study of blood T cell repertoires in COVID-19. The table came from immunoSEQ multiplex PCR; TCRdb's copy has only in-frame clones and leaves some out. The profile shows 200,000 to 250,000 clones, approximately 83% of them singletons. The specimen sequenced was PBMCs or T cells enriched from blood (not recorded which). These receptor sequences come from a woman aged 50 to 60 who had been exposed to COVID-19. CDR3s include the opening cysteine and the closing phenylalanine or tryptophan. D genes are given only for firm matches. Rows may omit the clone size; those that give it use once, few, many or a size class.

cdr3_aa,cdr3_nt,d_call,cdr3_length,clone_size,v_call,j_call
CASSKRTSGGLDTQYF,TGCGCCAGCAGCAAAAGGACTAGCGGGGGACTCGATACGCAGTATTTT,TRBD2,16,.,TRBV5-1,TRBJ2-3
CASRWGIMNTEAFF,TGTGCCAGCCGATGGGGCATTATGAACACTGAAGCTTTCTTT,.,14,.,TRBV11-2,TRBJ1-1
CATSRDQGVNQPQHF,TGTGCCACCAGCAGGGACCAGGGGGTCAATCAGCCCCAGCATTTT,TRBD1,15,once,TRBV15,TRBJ1-5
CASSISGLLNSGNTIYF,TGTGCCAGTAGTATCTCAGGCCTTCTGAACTCTGGAAACACCATATATTTT,.,17,.,TRBV19,TRBJ1-3
CASGQGMPYEQYF,TGTGCCAGCGGACAGGGAATGCCCTACGAGCAGTACTTC,TRBD1,13,.,TRBV2,TRBJ2-7
CASSQDGGDPLHF,TGCGCCAGCAGCCAAGATGGCGGGGACCCCCTCCACTTT,.,13,.,TRBV4-3,TRBJ1-6
CASSATGDQETQYF,TGCGCCAGCAGCGCTACAGGGGACCAAGAGACCCAGTACTTC,TRBD1,14,.,TRBV5-1,TRBJ2-5
CASSLDGFPGVGTLHF,TGTGCCAGCAGTTTAGACGGCTTTCCAGGGGTCGGAACCCTCCACTTT,.,16,few,TRBV27,TRBJ1-6
CASSLRTRSGNTIYF,TGTGCCAGCAGCCTTCGGACACGCTCTGGAAACACCATATATTTT,.,15,.,TRBV3-1/TRBV3-2,TRBJ1-3
CASSLQDRQIYSNQPQHF,TGTGCCAGCAGCTTACAGGACAGGCAGATTTATAGCAATCAGCCCCAGCATTTT,TRBD1,18,.,TRBV7-6,TRBJ1-5
CASSSSGGPYEQYF,TGTGCCAGCAGTAGCAGCGGGGGCCCCTACGAGCAGTACTTC,TRBD2,14,.,TRBV6-5,TRBJ2-7
CASSFRVGTTISTDTQYF,TGTGCCAGCAGCTTCAGAGTAGGGACAACGATTAGCACAGATACGCAGTATTTT,.,18,.,TRBV5-6,TRBJ2-3
CASSPTGFGNQPQHF,TGTGCCAGCAGCCCTACAGGGTTTGGTAATCAGCCCCAGCATTTT,.,15,.,TRBV27,TRBJ1-5
CASSQDKGLTAFF,TGCGCCAGCAGCCAAGATAAGGGGCTTACTGCTTTCTTT,.,13,.,TRBV4-3,TRBJ1-1
CASSFGGTEAFF,TGCGCCAGCAGCTTCGGAGGAACTGAAGCTTTCTTT,.,12,.,TRBV5-1,TRBJ1-1
CATSGGGNQPQHF,TGTGCCACATCAGGGGGCGGAAATCAGCCCCAGCATTTT,TRBD1,13,.,TRBV19,TRBJ1-5
CASSPDRLSYNEQFF,TGTGCCAGCAGTCCGGACAGGCTCTCCTACAATGAGCAGTTCTTC,TRBD1,15,.,TRBV2,TRBJ2-1
CASREQGPLFSYNSPLHF,TGTGCCAGCAGGGAACAGGGTCCCCTGTTCTCCTATAATTCACCCCTCCACTTT,.,18,.,TRBV27,TRBJ1-6
CASSSGALDEQFF,TGCGCCAGCAGCTCGGGAGCCTTGGATGAGCAGTTCTTC,.,13,.,TRBV5-1,TRBJ2-1
CASSPGQDNQPQHF,TGTGCCAGCTCACCAGGACAGGACAATCAGCCCCAGCATTTT,TRBD1,14,.,TRBV18,TRBJ1-5
CSVHLIDSQNTEAFF,TGCAGCGTCCACCTAATCGACAGCCAGAACACTGAAGCTTTCTTT,.,15,.,TRBV29-1,TRBJ1-1
CASSGLGFLEDTEAFF,TGTGCCAGCAGCGGACTGGGTTTTTTGGAGGACACTGAAGCTTTCTTT,.,16,.,TRBV28,TRBJ1-1
CASSERVGRTEAFF,TGCGCCAGCAGTGAGAGGGTGGGGCGCACTGAAGCTTTCTTT,.,14,once,TRBV10-2,TRBJ1-1
CASSQGLLSSGNTIYF,TGCGCCAGCAGCCAGGGGCTGCTCAGCTCTGGAAACACCATATATTTT,.,16,.,TRBV4-1,TRBJ1-3
CASSLGQGYRTEAFF,TGTGCCAGCAGCTTGGGACAGGGGTATCGGACTGAAGCTTTCTTT,TRBD1,15,.,TRBV5-5,TRBJ1-1
CASSDRGQTTGYTF,TGTGCCAGCAGTGACCGCGGACAGACCACTGGCTACACCTTC,.,14,.,TRBV6-1,TRBJ1-2
CASSARGINEKLFF,TGTGCCAGCAGCGCCAGGGGCATTAATGAAAAACTGTTTTTT,.,14,few,TRBV11-2,TRBJ1-4
CASSLRTSTETQYF,TGCGCCAGCAGCTTAAGGACTAGTACAGAGACCCAGTACTTC,TRBD2,14,.,TRBV5-1,TRBJ2-5
CASSPDRGSYGYTF,TGTGCCAGCAGCCCGGACAGGGGGAGCTATGGCTACACCTTC,TRBD1,14,.,TRBV11-2,TRBJ1-2
CASSLAGTRTEAFF,TGTGCCAGCAGCTTAGCCGGGACTCGTACTGAAGCTTTCTTT,.,14,once,TRBV7-2,TRBJ1-1
CASRLRRGGEETQYF,TGTGCCAGCAGGCTAAGGAGGGGGGGGGAAGAGACCCAGTACTTC,.,15,.,TRBV25-1,TRBJ2-5
CASSPAPGQGAQAEKLFF,TGTGCCAGCAGTCCCGCGCCGGGACAGGGGGCGCAGGCTGAAAAACTGTTTTTT,TRBD1,18,few,TRBV28,TRBJ1-4
CASSPTPKTVPGANVLTF,TGTGCCAGCAGTCCCACCCCAAAAACAGTTCCCGGGGCCAACGTCCTGACTTTC,.,18,once,TRBV28,TRBJ2-6
CASSLVDRNTEAFF,TGTGCCAGCAGTCTGGTGGACAGAAACACTGAAGCTTTCTTT,.,14,.,TRBV27,TRBJ1-1
CASRRTGGYYGYTF,TGTGCCAGTAGACGGACAGGGGGATACTATGGCTACACCTTC,TRBD1,14,.,TRBV19,TRBJ1-2
CATSRDRRPLNTEAFF,TGTGCCACCAGCAGAGACAGGCGACCCTTGAACACTGAAGCTTTCTTT,.,16,.,TRBV15,TRBJ1-1